This T cell receptor (beta chain) is drawn from a study of blood T cell repertoires in COVID-19. Whole-study context: Acute-phase and convalescent COVID-19 samples originated in the United States, Italy and Spain. From T cells, B-cell-depleted T cells, or PBMCs came the material, which was cDNA or gDNA.

The authors' processing: Counts of nucleated cells, estimated from reference gene primer amplification, were obtained. Sequencing used immunoSEQ multiplex PCR; TCRdb keeps in-frame clones, though not all of them. That table furnishes V, J and clone size, whereas the DNA furnished D and trimming. The sample contains about 150,000 clones, less than 90% of which appear only once. This CDR3 is 15 amino acids long. V trimming: 6 bases; J trimming: 0 bases; junction bases outside the gene matches: 8. The germline V gene encodes CDR1 SGHRS and CDR2 YFSETQ. This sequence originates from a human donor with COVID-19, enrolled during active disease. The donor label of this sample is uncertain. Sequenced sample: peripheral blood. J is TRBJ2-7 and V is TRBV5-1; TRBD2 matches at 8 bases. CDR3 region: CASTAERGSSYEQYF. Written as DNA, the CDR3 is TGCGCCAGCACCGCGGAGCGGGGGAGCTCCTACGAGCAGTACTTC.